A selection of T cell receptor beta chains follows, all from one sample in a study of identical twins. TCRdb used MiXCR to reprocess the 5' RACE reads, holding one entry per CDR3 protein. This sample has 450,000 to 500,000 distinct CDR3 sequences, with 13% to 15% found just once. The same data also contributed to another study, on yellow fever vaccine responses in identical twins.

The sequenced material came from CD4+ T cells sorted from blood. These receptors all come from a woman in her late teens or twenties in good health. Both conserved end residues are part of each CDR3. The D gene is left open where the match is weak. Some rows have no size entry. The others give once, few or many, or a class for an expanded clone.

V gene	J gene	clone size	D gene	CDR3 protein	CDR3 DNA
TRBV4-1	TRBJ2-5	NA	TRBD2	CASSRDGTGGSQYF	TGCGCCAGCAGCCGAGACGGTACGGGAGGGTCTCAGTACTTC
TRBV7-9	TRBJ2-7	NA	TRBD1	CASSPPDRDEQYF	TGTGCCAGCAGCCCCCCCGACAGGGACGAGCAGTACTTC
TRBV27	TRBJ1-1	NA	TRBD1	CASKRDRFEAFF	TGTGCCAGCAAGAGGGACAGGTTTGAAGCTTTCTTT
TRBV5-1	TRBJ2-7	few	TRBD2	CASSLGAGGPSSYEQYF	TGCGCCAGCAGCTTGGGTGCGGGGGGGCCTTCGAGCTACGAGCAGTACTTC
TRBV5-1	TRBJ2-1	few	NA	CASSLQAGFEQFF	TGCGCCAGCAGCTTGCAGGCAGGGTTCGAGCAGTTCTTC
TRBV6-2/TRBV6-3	TRBJ2-5	NA	NA	CASTRLMPQETQYF	TGTGCCAGCACTAGACTCATGCCGCAAGAGACCCAGTACTTC
TRBV3-1	TRBJ1-2	few	NA	CASSQTGSLNYGYTF	TGTGCCAGCAGCCAAACAGGGAGTCTTAACTATGGCTACACCTTC
TRBV28	TRBJ1-1	NA	NA	CASSWMNTEAFF	TGTGCCAGCTCTTGGATGAACACTGAAGCTTTCTTT
TRBV20-1	TRBJ2-3	few	NA	CSASDGASTDTQYF	TGCAGTGCTAGCGATGGGGCTAGCACAGATACGCAGTATTTT
TRBV12-3/TRBV12-4	TRBJ2-2	many	NA	CASSFGGWNTGELFF	TGTGCCAGCAGTTTCGGAGGATGGAACACCGGGGAGCTGTTTTTT
TRBV9	TRBJ2-2	NA	TRBD2	CASSPVGGTSANTGELFF	TGTGCCAGCAGCCCAGTGGGGGGGACTAGCGCAAACACCGGGGAGCTGTTTTTT
TRBV10-3	TRBJ2-7	NA	TRBD2	CAISGMRTSGRTSYEQYF	TGTGCCATCAGCGGAATGAGGACTAGCGGGAGGACCTCCTACGAGCAGTACTTC
TRBV28	TRBJ2-7	few	NA	CASSRYVLYF	TGTGCCAGCAGCCGCTACGTATTGTACTTC
TRBV27	TRBJ2-3	NA	TRBD1	CASSTLTGGGTDTQYF	TGTGCCAGCAGTACCCTGACAGGGGGTGGGACAGATACGCAGTATTTT
TRBV6-2/TRBV6-3	TRBJ2-7	NA	NA	CASRGGGQVQYF	TGTGCCAGCAGAGGAGGGGGTCAGGTGCAGTACTTC
TRBV4-2	TRBJ1-1	NA	NA	CASSQVVLGGVRAEAFF	TGTGCCAGCAGCCAAGTCGTCCTGGGGGGGGTGCGGGCTGAAGCTTTCTTT
TRBV6-5	TRBJ2-5	many	NA	CASSYMAGSFGETQYF	TGTGCCAGCAGTTACATGGCGGGGTCTTTCGGGGAGACCCAGTACTTC
TRBV9	TRBJ2-1	NA	NA	CASSVTGERPEQFF	TGTGCCAGCAGCGTTACGGGGGAGCGACCTGAGCAGTTCTTC
TRBV7-6	TRBJ2-2	many	NA	CASSLWGENTGELFF	TGTGCCAGCAGCTTATGGGGCGAGAACACCGGGGAGCTGTTTTTT
TRBV20-1	TRBJ2-5	few	TRBD2	CSARATSGGWETQYF	TGCAGTGCTAGAGCTACTAGCGGGGGGTGGGAGACCCAGTACTTC
TRBV11-2	TRBJ2-7	few	TRBD1	CASSLEGTGLEQYF	TGTGCCAGCAGCTTAGAAGGGACAGGTCTGGAGCAGTACTTC
TRBV20-1	TRBJ1-3	few	NA	CSARDERGSGNTIYF	TGCAGTGCTAGAGATGAGAGGGGCTCTGGAAACACCATATATTTT
TRBV24-1	TRBJ2-1	few	TRBD2	CATSDSRGLAGGPHNEQFF	TGTGCCACCAGTGACTCGCGGGGGTTGGCGGGGGGGCCCCACAATGAGCAGTTCTTC
TRBV20-1	TRBJ2-1	few	NA	CSARPPEAGQFF	TGCAGTGCTAGACCACCTGAAGCCGGGCAGTTCTTC
TRBV5-8	TRBJ2-7	few	NA	CASRTRRGVYEQYF	TGTGCCAGCAGGACAAGGCGCGGGGTCTACGAGCAGTACTTC
TRBV25-1	TRBJ2-7	many	TRBD1	CASSKRGLKTYEQYF	TGTGCCAGCAGTAAAAGGGGGCTTAAAACCTACGAGCAGTACTTC
TRBV28	TRBJ2-2	few	TRBD2	CASSLRVTSIAGELFF	TGTGCCAGCAGTTTAAGGGTGACTAGCATCGCCGGGGAGCTGTTTTTT
TRBV3-1	TRBJ2-7	few	TRBD2	CASSPGLAGGRYEQYF	TGTGCCAGCAGCCCAGGACTAGCGGGAGGGCGGTACGAGCAGTACTTC
TRBV5-8	TRBJ2-2	many	NA	CASSVNTGELFF	TGTGCCAGCTCTGTGAACACCGGGGAGCTGTTTTTT
TRBV20-1	TRBJ2-7	few	NA	CSARDNGGEQYF	TGCAGTGCTAGAGATAACGGCGGAGAGCAGTACTTC
TRBV3-1	TRBJ2-4	few	NA	CASSPLPSLAKNIQYF	TGTGCCAGCAGCCCGTTGCCTTCCCTAGCCAAAAACATTCAGTACTTC
TRBV20-1	TRBJ2-7	few	TRBD2	CSAVRSGGTYEQYF	TGCAGTGCCGTACGCAGCGGGGGGACCTACGAGCAGTACTTC
TRBV12-3/TRBV12-4	TRBJ2-2	NA	TRBD1	CASSLTRTGANTGELFF	TGTGCCAGCAGTCTGACTCGGACAGGGGCGAACACCGGGGAGCTGTTTTTT
TRBV9	TRBJ2-2	NA	NA	CASSVVVGNGELFF	TGTGCCAGCAGCGTAGTGGTGGGGAACGGGGAGCTGTTTTTT
TRBV25-1	TRBJ1-1	few	NA	CASRNTGNTEAFF	TGTGCCAGCAGGAACACAGGGAACACTGAAGCTTTCTTT
TRBV15	TRBJ1-5	NA	NA	CATSRDVQGVRPQHF	TGTGCCACCAGCAGAGATGTTCAAGGAGTTCGGCCCCAGCATTTT
TRBV9	TRBJ2-3	few	TRBD2	CASSVGLAGGSLGDTQYF	TGTGCCAGCAGCGTTGGACTAGCGGGGGGCTCGTTGGGCGATACGCAGTATTTT
TRBV5-1	TRBJ2-7	NA	TRBD2	CASSESSGGHLRYEQYF	TGCGCCAGCAGCGAGTCTAGCGGGGGCCACCTTAGATACGAGCAGTACTTC
TRBV6-1	TRBJ1-2	NA	NA	CASSLQGTNYGYTF	TGTGCCAGCAGCCTCCAAGGAACTAACTATGGCTACACCTTC
TRBV30	TRBJ2-5	NA	NA	CAWSVAQGKETQYF	TGTGCCTGGAGTGTCGCGCAGGGCAAAGAGACCCAGTACTTC
TRBV6-2/TRBV6-3	TRBJ2-3	few	NA	CASTSPTGFTDTQYF	TGTGCCAGCACCAGCCCAACGGGCTTCACAGATACGCAGTATTTT
TRBV7-6	TRBJ1-1	NA	NA	CASSLVGRGSFNTEAFF	TGTGCCAGCAGCTTAGTGGGGAGGGGGAGCTTTAACACTGAAGCTTTCTTT
TRBV5-1	TRBJ2-3	many	NA	CASSLDGQSFTDTQYF	TGCGCCAGCAGCTTGGATGGACAGAGTTTCACAGATACGCAGTATTTT
TRBV19	TRBJ2-3	NA	TRBD2	CATGWTSAGTDTQYF	TGTGCCACCGGGTGGACTAGCGCTGGCACAGATACGCAGTATTTT
TRBV7-2	TRBJ2-3	NA	NA	CASSKNGETQYF	TGTGCCAGCAGCAAAAACGGGGAGACGCAGTATTTT
TRBV7-3	TRBJ1-1	NA	NA	CASSLRGFESEAFF	TGTGCCAGCAGCTTACGGGGGTTTGAATCTGAAGCTTTCTTT
TRBV28	TRBJ2-5	few	NA	CASRLTTLRGETQYF	TGTGCCAGCAGGCTGACTACCCTCAGGGGAGAGACCCAGTACTTC
TRBV28	TRBJ2-7	few	TRBD2	CASSSPSGIMRTYEQYF	TGTGCCAGCAGTTCACCTAGCGGGATAATGAGAACCTACGAGCAGTACTTC
TRBV6-1	TRBJ1-5	NA	TRBD1	CASRSGGWDSNQPQHF	TGTGCCAGCAGATCAGGGGGCTGGGACAGCAATCAGCCCCAGCATTTT
TRBV5-5	TRBJ2-7	NA	TRBD2	CASSTGLAGLYEQYF	TGTGCCAGCAGCACAGGACTAGCGGGCTTATACGAGCAGTACTTC
TRBV27	TRBJ2-7	few	TRBD1	CASSMTGGSYEQYF	TGTGCCAGCAGTATGACAGGGGGCTCCTACGAGCAGTACTTC
TRBV6-2/TRBV6-3	TRBJ1-1	NA	NA	CASSSRLNTEAFF	TGTGCCAGCAGTTCCCGGCTGAACACTGAAGCTTTCTTT
TRBV6-1	TRBJ2-2	NA	NA	CASSGIVTGDTGELFF	TGTGCCAGCAGTGGAATAGTGACAGGAGACACCGGGGAGCTGTTTTTT